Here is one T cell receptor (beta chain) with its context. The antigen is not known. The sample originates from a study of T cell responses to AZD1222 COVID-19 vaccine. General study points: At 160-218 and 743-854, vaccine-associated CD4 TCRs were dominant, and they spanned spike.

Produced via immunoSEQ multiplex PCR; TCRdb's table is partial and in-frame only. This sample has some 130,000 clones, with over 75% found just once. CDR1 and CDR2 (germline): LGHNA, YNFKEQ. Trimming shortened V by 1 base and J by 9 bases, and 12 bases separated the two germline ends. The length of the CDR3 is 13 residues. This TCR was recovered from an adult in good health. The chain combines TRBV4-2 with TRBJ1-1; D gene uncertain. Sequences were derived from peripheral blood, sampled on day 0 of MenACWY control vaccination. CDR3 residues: CASSQGVEIKAFF. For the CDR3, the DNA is TGTGCCAGCAGCCAAGGGGTGGAAATCAAAGCTTTCTTT.